A selection of T cell receptor beta chains follows, all from one sample in a study of blood T cell repertoires in COVID-19. Profiled with immunoSEQ multiplex PCR; TCRdb holds only in-frame clones, not every one. This table holds 85,000 to 90,000 clones, approximately 92% found once. The specimen was peripheral blood. The receptors were sampled from a woman older than 75 with active COVID-19. CDR3s include the opening cysteine and the closing phenylalanine or tryptophan. Fields, in order: J gene, V gene, D gene, clone size, CDR3 protein, CDR3 DNA. D genes are given only for firm matches. Clone size is stated in some rows and not others, as once, few, many or a class when expanded.

>TRBJ2-5|TRBV28|TRBD1|once
CASSLLGQGRQETQYF
TGTGCCAGCAGTTTACTGGGACAGGGTCGGCAAGAGACCCAGTACTTC
>TRBJ2-7|TRBV29-1|TRBD2|NA
CSVEGGLAGDYEQYF
TGCAGCGTTGAAGGGGGGCTAGCGGGAGACTACGAGCAGTACTTC
>TRBJ1-1|TRBV16|TRBD1|once
CASSPRDRGHTEAFF
TGTGCCAGCAGCCCAAGGGACAGGGGACACACTGAAGCTTTCTTT
>TRBJ2-1|TRBV11-3|NA|NA
CASSLPGEAGRNEQFF
TGTGCCAGCAGCCTACCTGGAGAGGCAGGGCGGAATGAGCAGTTCTTC
>TRBJ2-4|TRBV14|TRBD2|NA
CASSQGMLAGAPGIQYF
TGTGCCAGCAGCCAAGGGATGCTAGCGGGAGCCCCAGGCATTCAGTACTTC
>TRBJ1-1|TRBV6-6|NA|NA
CASSNTEAFF
TGTGCCTCTTCGAACACTGAAGCTTTCTTT
>TRBJ1-1|TRBV5-4|NA|NA
CASSLEGWGSMNTEAFF
TGTGCCAGCAGCTTAGAGGGATGGGGATCTATGAACACTGAAGCTTTCTTT
>TRBJ2-3|TRBV6-6|TRBD1|NA
CASSYSRTGGPDTQYF
TGTGCCAGCAGTTACTCTAGGACAGGGGGCCCAGATACGCAGTATTTT
>TRBJ1-2|TRBV7-2|TRBD1|NA
CASSPGQSYGYTF
TGTGCCAGCAGCCCGGGACAGAGTTATGGCTACACCTTC
>TRBJ1-1|TRBV28|TRBD1|NA
CASLRGQEIEAFF
TGTGCCAGCCTTAGGGGACAGGAGATTGAAGCTTTCTTT
>TRBJ2-3|TRBV7-2|NA|NA
CASSPTDTQYF
TGTGCCAGCAGCCCGACAGATACGCAGTATTTT
>TRBJ2-7|TRBV7-9|TRBD1|NA
CASSPRTGGAEQYF
TGTGCCAGCAGCCCACGGACAGGGGGCGCCGAGCAGTACTTC
>TRBJ1-2|TRBV7-9|NA|NA
CASSPKEGLYSGYTF
TGTGCCAGCAGCCCCAAAGAGGGTTTATATTCCGGCTACACCTTC
>TRBJ1-6|TRBV28|NA|NA
CASRASYNSPLHF
TGTGCCAGCAGAGCCTCCTATAATTCACCCCTCCACTTT
>TRBJ2-3|TRBV13|NA|NA
CASSLEVRGITDTQYF
TGTGCCAGCAGCTTAGAGGTCAGGGGTATTACAGATACGCAGTATTTT
>TRBJ2-3|TRBV7-7|NA|NA
CASSFPGSDTQYF
TGTGCCAGCAGCTTTCCAGGGTCCGATACGCAGTATTTT
>TRBJ1-5|TRBV20-1|NA|once
CSASAETSNQPQHF
TGCAGTGCTAGTGCAGAAACTAGCAATCAGCCCCAGCATTTT
>TRBJ2-3|TRBV6-5|NA|once
CASRRSTGDTQYF
TGTGCCAGCAGGCGGTCGACAGGCGATACGCAGTATTTT
>TRBJ1-2|TRBV5-4|NA|NA
CASSLGQPRAGYTF
TGTGCCAGCAGCCTCGGACAGCCAAGGGCTGGCTACACCTTC
>TRBJ1-1|TRBV27|NA|once
CASSPGHMNTEAFF
TGTGCCAGCAGTCCCGGACATATGAACACTGAAGCTTTCTTT
>TRBJ1-1|TRBV19|NA|NA
CASSKGLFLTLEAFF
TGTGCCAGTAGTAAAGGACTATTCTTAACTCTTGAAGCTTTCTTT
>TRBJ2-4|TRBV4-1|NA|once
CASSQERRGRDGDIQYF
TGCGCCAGCAGCCAAGAGCGGAGGGGGCGGGATGGTGACATTCAGTACTTC
>TRBJ1-2|TRBV5-6|NA|NA
CASSLSANYGYTF
TGTGCCAGCAGCCTAAGTGCTAACTATGGCTACACCTTC
>TRBJ2-2|TRBV18|NA|NA
CASSLSRTANTGELFF
TGTGCCAGCTCACTGAGCAGAACAGCCAACACCGGGGAGCTGTTTTTT
>TRBJ2-7|TRBV2|TRBD2|NA
CASSGDGTSRYF
TGTGCCAGCAGCGGAGACGGGACTAGCCGGTACTTC
>TRBJ2-7|TRBV6-5|NA|NA
CASKETGTREQYF
TGTGCCAGCAAGGAGACAGGGACTCGTGAGCAGTACTTC
>TRBJ2-2|TRBV10-1|TRBD2|NA
CASSESEERDDRTGELFF
TGCGCCAGCAGTGAGTCAGAGGAGCGGGACGATAGAACCGGGGAGCTGTTTTTT
>TRBJ2-1|TRBV2|NA|NA
CASSERLVGGNEQFF
TGTGCCAGCAGTGAGCGGCTAGTTGGGGGGAATGAGCAGTTCTTC
>TRBJ2-6|TRBV19|TRBD1|NA
CASSGGQTNVLTF
TGTGCCAGTAGTGGGGGACAGACCAACGTCCTGACTTTC
>TRBJ2-7|TRBV28|TRBD1|NA
CASSPGTVVYEQYF
TGTGCCAGCAGCCCCGGGACAGTCGTCTACGAGCAGTACTTC
>TRBJ2-7|TRBV6-2/TRBV6-3|NA|NA
CASSRRDEQYF
TGTGCCAGCAGTAGGCGGGACGAGCAGTACTTC
>TRBJ1-1|TRBV18|TRBD1|NA
CASSPGQGGNTEAFF
TGTGCCAGCTCACCCGGACAGGGAGGAAACACTGAAGCTTTCTTT
>TRBJ2-2|TRBV2|NA|NA
CASSASAETGELFF
TGTGCCAGCAGTGCTAGCGCCGAGACCGGGGAGCTGTTTTTT
>TRBJ2-7|TRBV13|TRBD1|NA
CASSSFRTGNSYEQYF
TGTGCCAGCAGCTCGTTTCGGACAGGCAACTCCTACGAGCAGTACTTC
>TRBJ2-5|TRBV6-2/TRBV6-3|TRBD2|NA
CASSHTSGQETQYF
TGTGCCAGCAGCCACACTAGCGGTCAAGAGACCCAGTACTTC
>TRBJ1-5|TRBV6-6|NA|once
CASSRGQYNQPQHF
TGTGCCAGCAGCCGAGGACAGTACAATCAGCCCCAGCATTTT
>TRBJ2-5|TRBV18|NA|NA
CASSPGKMETQYF
TGTGCCAGCTCACCGGGCAAAATGGAGACCCAGTACTTC
>TRBJ2-1|TRBV7-9|TRBD2|NA
CASTLAESSYNEQFF
TGTGCCAGCACTCTAGCGGAGAGCTCCTACAATGAGCAGTTCTTC
>TRBJ2-7|TRBV30|NA|NA
CAWSEGVEQYF
TGTGCCTGGAGTGAAGGGGTCGAGCAGTACTTC
>TRBJ2-5|TRBV4-2|TRBD2|NA
CASSQGPGLARETQYF
TGTGCCAGCAGCCAAGGACCGGGACTAGCGAGGGAGACCCAGTACTTC
>TRBJ2-3|TRBV5-1|NA|NA
CASREPSTDTQYF
TGCGCCAGCAGGGAGCCGAGCACAGATACGCAGTATTTT
>TRBJ1-3|TRBV18|NA|NA
CASSPRGEGGNTIYF
TGTGCCAGCTCACCACGGGGAGAGGGCGGAAACACCATATATTTT
>TRBJ2-3|TRBV2|TRBD1|few
CASSEGDSQSDTQYF
TGTGCCAGCAGTGAAGGGGACAGCCAAAGCGATACGCAGTATTTT
>TRBJ1-5|TRBV4-1|NA|once
CASSQAPLGGYQPQHF
TGCGCCAGCAGCCAAGCGCCCCTAGGAGGATATCAGCCCCAGCATTTT
>TRBJ2-2|TRBV5-1|TRBD2|NA
CASSLILAANTGELFF
TGCGCCAGCAGCTTGATACTAGCGGCGAACACCGGGGAGCTGTTTTTT
>TRBJ2-3|TRBV6-2/TRBV6-3|NA|NA
CASSYSLTDTQYF
TGTGCCAGCAGTTACTCCCTGACAGATACGCAGTATTTT
>TRBJ2-3|TRBV7-2|NA|NA
CASNPSAWGTDTQYF
TGTGCCAGCAACCCTAGCGCCTGGGGCACAGATACGCAGTATTTT
>TRBJ1-1|TRBV18|NA|NA
CASSPQAGYTEAFF
TGTGCCAGCTCACCACAGGCAGGGTACACTGAAGCTTTCTTT
>TRBJ2-1|TRBV18|TRBD2|NA
CASSPPSGRTYNEQFF
TGTGCCAGCTCACCACCTAGCGGGAGGACTTACAATGAGCAGTTCTTC
>TRBJ2-1|TRBV3-1/TRBV3-2|NA|NA
CASSSPLFGEQFF
TGTGCCAGCAGCAGTCCCCTCTTCGGGGAGCAGTTCTTC
>TRBJ2-7|TRBV9|NA|NA
CASSPYRVPYEQYF
TGTGCCAGCAGCCCATACAGGGTCCCCTACGAGCAGTACTTC
>TRBJ2-1|TRBV11-3|NA|NA
CASSSEVDSNEQFF
TGTGCCAGCAGCTCGGAAGTGGACAGCAATGAGCAGTTCTTC
>TRBJ1-5|TRBV2|NA|NA
CASSEGQPQGPQHF
TGTGCCAGCAGTGAAGGACAGCCTCAAGGGCCCCAGCATTTT
>TRBJ1-2|TRBV5-5|NA|NA
CASSSAGGSYGYTF
TGTGCCAGCAGCTCGGCCGGCGGGAGCTATGGCTACACCTTC
>TRBJ2-7|TRBV7-2|NA|NA
CASSSGHLYEQYF
TGTGCCAGCAGCTCAGGACACCTCTACGAGCAGTACTTC
>TRBJ2-5|TRBV19|NA|NA
CASSTSPTGYGETQYF
TGTGCCAGTAGTACCTCTCCCACAGGGTACGGTGAGACCCAGTACTTC
>TRBJ2-1|TRBV28|TRBD2|once
CASSFQAGDGNEQFF
TGTGCCAGCAGTTTCCAAGCGGGAGACGGAAATGAGCAGTTCTTC
>TRBJ2-7|TRBV18|TRBD2|NA
CASSVAGAITYEQYF
TGTGCCAGCTCGGTAGCGGGAGCCATCACCTACGAGCAGTACTTC
>TRBJ2-1|TRBV27|NA|NA
CASRKTDYNEQFF
TGTGCCAGCCGTAAGACAGACTACAATGAGCAGTTCTTC